The 23 T cell receptor beta chains below were found in one sample sequenced in a study of T cell responses to AZD1222 COVID-19 vaccine. Some clones are missing from TCRdb's copy, which holds only in-frame ones; the method was immunoSEQ multiplex PCR. The sample yields some 67,000 clones, around four fifths seen once. The source material was peripheral blood, sampled 28 days after the second AZD1222 dose. These TCRs come from an adult who received the AZD1222 COVID-19 vaccine.

The chain employs TRBV5-1 and TRBJ1-4; no clear D gene. This CDR3 spans 16 amino acids. Germline lookup yields CDR1 SGHRS and CDR2 YFSETQ. The V end lost 2 bases, the J end lost 2 bases, and 13 bases lay between the germline ends. CDR3 in amino acids: CASSLGWTSTNEKLFF. The DNA for the CDR3 is TGCGCCAGCAGCTTAGGATGGACTTCGACTAATGAAAAACTGTTTTTT.

The table lists this clone with a count of one. The rearrangement joins TRBV29-1 to TRBJ2-1; D gene ambiguous. V was cut by 3 bases and J by 6 bases, with 12 bases left in between. This CDR3 comprises 13 residues. The germline V gene encodes CDR1 SQVTM and CDR2 ANQGSEA. In nucleotides, the CDR3 is TGCAGCGTTGATGCGCAAAACGGCAATGAGCAGTTCTTC. This codes for CSVDAQNGNEQFF.

The V and J genes are TRBV18 and TRBJ2-7; D gene unclear. V lost 0 bases to trimming and J lost 6 bases, with 6 bases between them. The CDR3 extends over 12 amino acids. In germline, CDR1 is KGHSH, CDR2 LQKENI. The CDR3 protein is CASSPPGSEQYF. Written as DNA, the CDR3 is TGTGCCAGCTCACCACCCGGGTCCGAGCAGTACTTC.

V usage is TRBV6-1 and J usage is TRBJ2-1; D remains unclear. The CDR3 runs to 16 residues. V gave up 1 base and J gave up 0 bases, with 10 bases separating them. Germline CDR1 and CDR2: MNHNS and SASEGT. CDR3: CASSEVTGNSYNEQFF. Written as DNA, the CDR3 is TGTGCCAGCAGTGAAGTGACCGGAAACTCCTACAATGAGCAGTTCTTC.

The rearrangement links TRBV4-2 to TRBJ2-1; no clear D gene. Germline lookup yields CDR1 LGHNA and CDR2 YNFKEQ. The CDR3 is made up of 10 amino acids. V gave up 1 base and J gave up 15 bases, with 7 bases separating them. In DNA form, the CDR3 reads TGTGCCAGCAGCCAAGGGCGCGTGTTCTTC. This sequence encodes CASSQGRVFF.

V usage is TRBV27 and J usage is TRBJ1-1; D gene ambiguous. The CDR3 loop spans 16 amino acids. Germline CDR1 is MNHEY and CDR2 is SMNVEV (reference sequence). Trimming stripped 0 bases from V and 5 bases from J, with 16 bases between. The CDR3 DNA sequence: TGTGCCAGCAGTTTATCGAGAGGGTGGGGAGGGACTGAAGCTTTCTTT. It is translated as CASSLSRGWGGTEAFF.

The chain is built from TRBV6-1 and TRBJ2-1, with TRBD1 matching over 8 bases. The CDR3 loop spans 16 amino acids. With V trimmed by 0 bases and J by 5 bases, 6 bases remained unmatched. CDR1 is MNHNS, CDR2 SASEGT, per germline. The CDR3 DNA reads as TGTGCCAGCAGTGAAGCACCAGGACAGGGAGACAATGAGCAGTTCTTC. Amino acid sequence: CASSEAPGQGDNEQFF.

The sample holds a few counts of this clone. The chain joins TRBV5-1 to TRBJ2-3; either TRBD1 or TRBD2 may supply D (5 bases each). CDR3 size: 15 residues. The germline V gene has CDR1 SGHRS and CDR2 YFSETQ. The V end was cut by 3 bases, the J end by 2 bases, with 13 bases between. The CDR3 loop is CASSSSGTYTDTQYF. The CDR3 region has the DNA TGCGCCAGCAGCTCATCCGGGACCTACACAGATACGCAGTATTTT.

The rearrangement uses TRBV27 and TRBJ1-1; D is possibly TRBD1 (5 bases). V lost 6 bases and J 2 bases, leaving 19 bases between the germline ends. Germline CDR1 is MNHEY and CDR2 is SMNVEV (reference sequence). CDR3 length equals 16 residues. DNA for the CDR3: TGTGCCAGCAGCCCTTCATCGGGGGAGAAAAACACTGAAGCTTTCTTT. Translating gives CASSPSSGEKNTEAFF.

The chain joins TRBV5-1 to TRBJ1-2, with 9 positions matching TRBD1. Per the germline V gene, CDR1 is SGHRS and CDR2 is YFSETQ. This CDR3 contains 13 residues. Trimming took 0 bases from V and 13 from J; bases not matched to a gene: 7. CDR3 protein: CASSLEADRGGTF. In DNA form, the CDR3 reads TGCGCCAGCAGCTTGGAGGCTGACAGGGGGGGCACCTTC.

This clone was detected only once. CDR3 bases: TGTGCCAGCAGCCCGTGGGATGAGCAGTTCTTC. Translation gives CASSPWDEQFF. The chain recombines TRBV11-2 with TRBJ2-1, with unresolved D. Trimming removed 5 bases at V and 8 bases at J, with 7 bases between. This CDR3 contains 11 residues. Germline CDR1 reads SGHAT; CDR2 reads FQNNGV.

This clone was detected once. This chain uses TRBV12-3 or TRBV12-4 with TRBJ1-5; D unresolved. This CDR3 is built from 12 residues. Trimming took 0 bases from V and 5 from J, leaving 2 bases between them. CDR3 DNA sequence: TGTGCCAGCAGTTTAGCGGATCAGCCCCAGCATTTT. Its protein product is CASSLADQPQHF.

The chain has TRBV6-5 and TRBJ2-5; 12 positions agree with TRBD2. Germline CDR1 is MNHEY and CDR2 is SVGAGI. V was pared by 2 bases and J by 5 bases, with 6 bases of the junction left unmatched. The CDR3 consists of 16 residues. CDR3 DNA: TGTGCCAGCAGTTACCTAGCGGGGGGGTCCCAGGAGACCCAGTACTTC. This gives the protein CASSYLAGGSQETQYF.

The count of this clone is one. The V gene is TRBV21-1, the J gene TRBJ1-3. TRBV21-1 represents a pseudogene. The CDR3 extends over 15 amino acids. Written as DNA, the CDR3 is TGTGCCAGAGGTGGGGGAGGTGCCTCTGGAAACACCATATATTTT. This codes for CARGGGGASGNTIYF.

The rearrangement links TRBV6-2 or TRBV6-3 to TRBJ1-3; 8 bases map to TRBD1. Trimming took 6 bases from V and 4 from J; bases not matched to a gene: 5. Germline V gives CDR1 MNHEY, CDR2 SVGEGT. The CDR3 extends over 14 amino acids. The CDR3 bases are TGTGCCAGCAGCATGGACAGGGCCGGAAACACCATATATTTT. Its translation: CASSMDRAGNTIYF.

In this sample, this clone turned up many times. The chain has TRBV30 and TRBJ1-2; TRBD1 is a possible D gene (6 bases). Germline V lookup: CDR1 GTSNPN, CDR2 SVGIG (reference sequence). The CDR3 length is 16 residues. The ends were cut back, 0 bases at V and 4 bases at J, with 18 bases in the middle. The CDR3 loop reads CAWSVGSATRGYGYTF. The CDR3 bases are TGTGCCTGGAGTGTAGGTTCGGCCACCAGGGGCTATGGCTACACCTTC. Variable domain in full (rest from reference TRBV30 and TRBJ1-2): SQTIHQWPATLVQPVGSPLSLECTVEGTSNPNLYWYRQAAGRGLQLLFYSVGIGQISSEVPQNLSASRPQDRQFILSSKKLLLSDSGFYLCAWSVGSATRGYGYTFGSGTRLTVV.

The J gene is TRBJ2-2, the V gene TRBV19; TRBD2 aligns across 14 bases. This CDR3 has 18 amino acids. Germline CDR1 reads LNHDA; CDR2 reads SQIVND (reference sequence). The J segment lost 3 bases and the V segment lost 5 bases, leaving 8 bases of the junction unmatched. CDR3 bases: TGTGCCAGTAGTCCGTCGGGACTAGCGGGGGCTTACACCGGGGAGCTGTTTTTT. This encodes CASSPSGLAGAYTGELFF.

V usage is TRBV28 and J usage is TRBJ1-2; 9 bases align to TRBD1. The CDR3 consists of 15 residues. Germline-derived CDR1 and CDR2 are MDHEN and SYDVKM. The ends lost 8 bases at V and 6 bases at J; junction bases unmatched: 13. CDR3 nucleotides: TGTGCCAGCTCACGCGGGACAGGGTTGGAGGATGGCTACACCTTC. Its translation is CASSRGTGLEDGYTF.

The chain joins TRBV2 to TRBJ1-1; no clear D. With 6 bases removed from V and 0 bases from J, the gap between germline ends came to 11 bases. The CDR3 is 14 amino acids. From germline, CDR1 is SNHLY and CDR2 FYNNEI. DNA for the CDR3: TGTGCCAGCAGGCGACTGACCATGAACACTGAAGCTTTCTTT. Its translation: CASRRLTMNTEAFF.

This clone is a singleton in its sample. The chain uses TRBV14 and TRBJ1-1; D not resolved. Germline CDR1 reads SGHDN; CDR2 reads FVKESK. The CDR3 is made up of 13 amino acids. Trimming pared 5 bases from V and 1 base from J, leaving 8 bases between. The CDR3 loop reads CASSLSGNTEAFF. The CDR3 nucleotides are TGTGCCAGCAGCTTATCCGGGAACACTGAAGCTTTCTTT.

The V and J genes are TRBV19 and TRBJ2-3; D remains ambiguous. Germline-derived CDR1 and CDR2 are LNHDA and SQIVND (reference sequence). The V and J ends lost 4 bases and 2 bases respectively, with 7 bases between them. This CDR3 has 13 amino acids. The CDR3 is CASSTVHTDTQYF. CDR3 DNA sequence: TGTGCCAGTAGTACGGTCCACACAGATACGCAGTATTTT. Full variable domain (rest looked up from reference TRBV19 and TRBJ2-3): DGGITQSPKYLFRKEGQNVTLSCEQNLNHDAMYWYRQDPGQGLRLIYYSQIVNDFQKGDIAEGYSVSREKKESFPLTVTSAQKNPTAFYLCASSTVHTDTQYFGPGTRLTVL.

CDR3 residues: CASSPPGVYNSPLHF. In DNA, the CDR3 is TGTGCCAGCAGTCCACCAGGAGTATATAATTCACCCCTCCACTTT. The rearrangement links TRBV25-1 to TRBJ1-6, with D unclear. The germline V and J ends were trimmed by 5 bases and 4 bases, with 12 bases remaining between them. The CDR3 extends over 15 amino acids. Germline V gene sequence: CDR1 MGHDK, CDR2 SYGVNS.

V and J are TRBV14 and TRBJ1-1; 8 bases agree with TRBD1. The CDR3 extends over 18 amino acids. Germline V CDR1 and CDR2: SGHDN, FVKESK. V trimming: 0 bases; J trimming: 5 bases; junction bases outside the gene matches: 14. CDR3 loop: CASSQEPSGRGPYTEAFF. CDR3 DNA sequence: TGTGCCAGCAGCCAAGAACCGAGCGGCAGGGGGCCTTATACTGAAGCTTTCTTT. The whole variable domain, filled in from reference TRBV14 and TRBJ1-1, reads EAGVTQFPSHSVIEKGQTVTLRCDPISGHDNLYWYRRVMGKEIKFLLHFVKESKQDESGMPNNRFLAERTGGTYSTLKVQPAELEDSGVYFCASSQEPSGRGPYTEAFFGQGTRLTVV.